The entry that follows covers one TCR beta chain sequence. This sample is drawn from a study of control samples from healthy donors and cancer patients. Clones were sequenced by immunoSEQ multiplex PCR, and TCRdb holds only the in-frame ones, with some missing. This sample carries approximately 70,000 clones, under 90% of them seen once, and the ten largest clones take under 30%. The CDR3 length is 14 residues. CDR1 KGHSH and CDR2 LQKENI come from the germline V gene. Trimming stripped 3 bases from V and 9 bases from J, with 12 bases between. What was sequenced was blood. This chain joins TRBV18 and TRBJ1-6; possibly TRBD1 for D (5 bases). This clonotype was sampled from a man in his fifties in good health. Written as DNA, the CDR3 is TGTGCCAGCTCACCTTCGGGGGTTCTTTCACCCCTCCACTTT. Translating it yields CASSPSGVLSPLHF.